This T cell receptor beta chain was recorded in a study of beta chain features in type 1 diabetes. The entirety of the isolated RNA underwent reverse transcription, so expressed TCRB transcripts were sequenced. Produced via immunoSEQ multiplex PCR; TCRdb's table is partial and in-frame only. The sample lists approximately 150,000 clones, about 13% occurring once. CD45RO/CCR7/CD25/CD127/CD95/CD27 separated CD4+ naive, central memory, regulatory and stem cell-like memory cells by sorting. Study-wide points: Moderate yet significant TCRB CDR3 shortening was seen in Type 1 diabetes patients in all four CD4+ subsets. Since sequencing was performed on cDNA, cells with high TCR expression could be over-represented.

The germline V gene has CDR1 GTSNPN and CDR2 SVGIG (reference sequence). Deletions cut 0 bases from V and 3 bases from J, with 13 bases between. The CDR3 consists of 15 residues. This clone was observed a few times. Its specificity is not known. This clonotype originated in a young man with type 1 diabetes. The sample consisted of central memory CD4+ T cells from blood. J is TRBJ2-3 and V is TRBV30; no clear D. CDR3 nucleotide sequence: TGTGCCTGGAGTGTAGGACCTGGTGGAACAGATACGCAGTATTTT. Translation gives CAWSVGPGGTDTQYF. The complete variable domain, with remaining parts taken from reference TRBV30 and TRBJ2-3, reads SQTIHQWPATLVQPVGSPLSLECTVEGTSNPNLYWYRQAAGRGLQLLFYSVGIGQISSEVPQNLSASRPQDRQFILSSKKLLLSDSGFYLCAWSVGPGGTDTQYFGPGTRLTVL.